A single sample gave rise to the 20 T cell receptor beta chains below, sequenced in a study of blood T cell repertoires in COVID-19. The protocol was immunoSEQ multiplex PCR, while the TCRdb copy is restricted to in-frame clones and leaves out a portion. This table holds just under 150,000 clones, about 90% found once. The sample taken for sequencing was peripheral blood. These receptors originate from a man aged 50 to 59 who had recovered from COVID-19.

The chain is built from TRBV6-1 and TRBJ2-5, with D hard to call. The CDR3 runs 11 residues. The V and J ends lost 2 bases and 4 bases respectively, with 2 bases between them. Germline assignment: CDR1 MNHNS and CDR2 SASEGT. The CDR3, as DNA: TGTGCCAGCAGTGAACTAGAGACCCAGTACTTC. Translating it yields CASSELETQYF.

The chain couples TRBV19 to TRBJ2-7; D gene uncertain. The V gene's germline CDR1 is LNHDA and CDR2 SQIVND (reference sequence). The CDR3 runs to 14 residues. V shed 4 bases and J shed 2 bases, with 12 bases lying between them. CDR3 bases: TGTGCCAGTAGTACTAACGGAGAAACCTACGAGCAGTACTTC. It specifies CASSTNGETYEQYF. The whole variable domain, filled in from reference TRBV19 and TRBJ2-7, reads DGGITQSPKYLFRKEGQNVTLSCEQNLNHDAMYWYRQDPGQGLRLIYYSQIVNDFQKGDIAEGYSVSREKKESFPLTVTSAQKNPTAFYLCASSTNGETYEQYFGPGTRLTVT.

The chain carries TRBV28 and TRBJ2-2; D might be TRBD2 (7 bases). Germline assignment: CDR1 MDHEN and CDR2 SYDVKM. This CDR3 region has 16 residues. The V end lost 7 bases, the J end lost 5 bases, and 20 bases lay between the germline ends. In DNA, the CDR3 is TGTGCCAGCACCCTCACGGGGGGCGCGGGGACCGGGGAGCTGTTTTTT. Protein sequence: CASTLTGGAGTGELFF.

The rearrangement joins TRBV5-1 to TRBJ1-1, with TRBD1 matching over 7 bases. V shed 3 bases and J 1 base; nucleotides not matched to a gene: 18. Germline V gene sequence: CDR1 SGHRS, CDR2 YFSETQ. The CDR3 is 19 amino acids. The chain's CDR3 is CASSSGQVGQQPWNTEAFF. The CDR3 nucleotides are TGCGCCAGCAGCTCTGGACAGGTGGGGCAACAACCCTGGAACACTGAAGCTTTCTTT. The full variable domain, completed using reference TRBV5-1 and TRBJ1-1, is KAGVTQTPRYLIKTRGQQVTLSCSPISGHRSVSWYQQTPGQGLQFLFEYFSETQRNKGNFPGRFSGRQFSNSRSEMNVSTLELGDSALYLCASSSGQVGQQPWNTEAFFGQGTRLTVV.

This clone was seen only once. This chain uses TRBV5-1 with TRBJ2-3; 11 nucleotides line up with TRBD2. V shed 4 bases and J 2 bases; nucleotides not matched to a gene: 6. Per the germline V gene, CDR1 is SGHRS and CDR2 is YFSETQ. This CDR3 spans 16 amino acids. The CDR3 loop reads CASSRLAGGFTDTQYF. CDR3 bases: TGCGCCAGCAGCCGCCTAGCGGGGGGCTTCACAGATACGCAGTATTTT.

This clone was recorded only once. This chain links TRBV27 with TRBJ2-7; 9 bases match TRBD2. Germline trimming cut 2 bases from V and 4 bases from J; bases unmatched to any gene: 3. The CDR3 covers 14 residues. Germline V gives CDR1 MNHEY, CDR2 SMNVEV (reference sequence). The CDR3 sequence is CASSLSSGGYEQYF. CDR3 nucleotides: TGTGCCAGCAGTTTAAGTAGCGGGGGTTACGAGCAGTACTTC.

This rearrangement joins TRBV15 to TRBJ2-2; 14 positions agree with TRBD2. CDR1 and CDR2 from the germline V gene are LNHNV and YYDKDF (reference sequence). V trimming: 3 bases; J trimming: 3 bases; junction bases outside the gene matches: 9. This CDR3 has 19 residues. The CDR3 spells CATSRRLGTSGGYTGELFF. CDR3 bases: TGTGCCACCAGCAGGCGTCTCGGGACTAGCGGGGGTTACACCGGGGAGCTGTTTTTT.

The chain links TRBV6-5 to TRBJ1-1; no reliable D call. Deletions cut 7 bases from V and 1 base from J, with 10 bases between. Looked up from germline, CDR1 is MNHEY and CDR2 is SVGAGI. The CDR3 loop spans 13 amino acids. CDR3 amino acids: CASKEGPNTEAFF. The CDR3 coding sequence is TGTGCCAGCAAGGAGGGCCCGAACACTGAAGCTTTCTTT.

The V gene is TRBV5-4, the J gene TRBJ2-7, with TRBD1 matching 9 bases. Trimming at V came to 4 bases and at J to 2 bases, leaving 7 bases not matched to a gene. Per the germline V gene, CDR1 is SGHNT and CDR2 is YYREEE (reference sequence). This CDR3 has 15 residues. DNA for the CDR3: TGTGCCAGCAGCACGGGACAGGGTCCCACCTACGAGCAGTACTTC. Its protein product is CASSTGQGPTYEQYF.

V is TRBV6-1 and J is TRBJ1-5; D gene ambiguous. The germline V gene has CDR1 MNHNS and CDR2 SASEGT. This CDR3 has 15 amino acids. Between the trimmed V and J ends, which lost 2 bases and 7 bases, there was a span of 15 bases. The CDR3 reads CASSESSGKGQPQHF. The DNA for the CDR3 is TGTGCCAGCAGTGAATCGTCGGGGAAAGGACAGCCCCAGCATTTT.

The chain combines TRBV5-6 with TRBJ1-1; 9 bases are shared with TRBD1. The CDR3 has 15 residues. V trimming: 4 bases; J trimming: 1 base; junction bases outside the gene matches: 5. Germline values: CDR1 SGHDT, CDR2 YYEEEE. CDR3 in amino acids: CASSRWDRANTEAFF. The CDR3 DNA follows: TGTGCCAGCAGCCGTTGGGACAGGGCGAACACTGAAGCTTTCTTT.

This clone was detected once. The chain links TRBV7-9 to TRBJ2-1; D possibly corresponds to TRBD2 (6 bases). CDR1 and CDR2 from the germline V gene are SEHNR and FQNEAQ (reference sequence). The CDR3 loop spans 16 amino acids. V lost 0 bases, J lost 9 bases, and 18 bases lay in between. Here the CDR3 reads CASSLAQLVGGGEQFF. CDR3 DNA: TGTGCCAGCAGCTTAGCGCAGTTGGTCGGGGGTGGTGAGCAGTTCTTC.

The chain employs TRBV21-1 and TRBJ1-1; TRBD1 was called by the table and not checked on the DNA. TRBV21-1 is labeled a pseudogene. This CDR3 has 12 residues. The CDR3: CASGQINTEAFF. Written as DNA, the CDR3 is TGTGCCAGCGGACAGATTAACACTGAAGCTTTCTTT.

DNA for the CDR3: TGTGCCAGCAGTGGCGGCGGGGCACGAGACTTAAACACTGAAGCTTTCTTT. Translated: CASSGGGARDLNTEAFF. The rearrangement uses TRBV2 and TRBJ1-1; D may be TRBD1 (5 bases). This CDR3 has 17 residues. The germline gives CDR1 SNHLY, CDR2 FYNNEI. With 4 bases removed from V and 2 bases from J, the gap between germline ends came to 20 bases.

The rearrangement uses TRBV11-2 and TRBJ2-2, with D possibly TRBD2 on 6 matching bases. Deletions cut 2 bases from V and 7 bases from J, with 11 bases between. The CDR3 is made up of 14 amino acids. Germline assignment: CDR1 SGHAT and CDR2 FQNNGV. Here the CDR3 reads CASSLPGGVGELFF. The CDR3 nucleotides are TGTGCCAGCAGCTTACCCGGAGGGGTCGGGGAGCTGTTTTTT.

This chain links TRBV19 with TRBJ2-3; a possible D gene is TRBD1 (5 bases). CDR3 size: 12 residues. Per germline, CDR1 LNHDA and CDR2 SQIVND (reference sequence). Between the trimmed V and J ends, which lost 3 bases and 8 bases, there was a span of 9 bases. The CDR3, as DNA: TGTGCCAGTAGTATTCAGGGAAGTACGCAGTATTTT. Residues: CASSIQGSTQYF.

The chain links TRBV5-1 to TRBJ2-2; the D gene is possibly TRBD2 (6 bases). Germline CDR1 and CDR2: SGHRS and YFSETQ. The CDR3 is 16 residues long. V dropped 1 base and J dropped 1 base, with 11 bases sitting between them. CDR3: CASSLSPGGNTGELFF. CDR3 bases: TGCGCCAGCAGCTTGTCTCCCGGGGGGAACACCGGGGAGCTGTTTTTT.

The chain carries TRBV10-2 and TRBJ2-2; D perhaps matches TRBD1 (6 bases). Germline V gene sequence: CDR1 WSHSY, CDR2 SAAADI. The CDR3 is made up of 13 amino acids. V lost 6 bases and J lost 2, with 7 bases in between. The CDR3: CASRQGNTGELFF. In DNA, the CDR3 is TGCGCCAGCAGACAGGGTAACACCGGGGAGCTGTTTTTT.

This chain links TRBV18 with TRBJ1-5; the match to TRBD1 covers 7 bases. This CDR3 comprises 14 residues. The ends lost 5 bases at V and 6 bases at J; junction bases unmatched: 7. Per germline, CDR1 KGHSH and CDR2 LQKENI. The CDR3 loop is CASSTGVGSQPQHF. The CDR3 region has the DNA TGTGCCAGCTCAACAGGGGTAGGGAGTCAGCCCCAGCATTTT.

This clone has just one count. The V gene is TRBV6-4, the J gene TRBJ1-1; TRBD1 is a possible D gene (5 bases). Trimming took 6 bases from V and 4 from J, leaving 18 bases between them. Germline V gene lookup returns CDR1 MRHNA and CDR2 SNTAGT. This CDR3 is 15 amino acids long. CDR3 coding DNA: TGTGCCAGCAGGGCCGAAAGGGGCGCGGCCACTGAAGCTTTCTTT. It codes for CASRAERGAATEAFF.